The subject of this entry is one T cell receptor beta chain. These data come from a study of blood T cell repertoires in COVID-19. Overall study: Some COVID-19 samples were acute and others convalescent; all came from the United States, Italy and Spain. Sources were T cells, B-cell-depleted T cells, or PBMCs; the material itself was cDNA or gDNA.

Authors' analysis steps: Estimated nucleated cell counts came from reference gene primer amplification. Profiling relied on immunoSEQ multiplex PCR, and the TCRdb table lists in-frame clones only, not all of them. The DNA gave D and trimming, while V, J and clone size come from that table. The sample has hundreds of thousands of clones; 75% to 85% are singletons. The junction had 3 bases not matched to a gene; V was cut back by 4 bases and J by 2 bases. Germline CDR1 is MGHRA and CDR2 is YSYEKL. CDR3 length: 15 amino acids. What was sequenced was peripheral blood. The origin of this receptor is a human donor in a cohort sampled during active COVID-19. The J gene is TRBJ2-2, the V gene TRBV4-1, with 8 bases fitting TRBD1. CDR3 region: CASSLGQGNTGELFF. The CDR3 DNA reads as TGCGCCAGCAGCCTCGGACAGGGTAACACCGGGGAGCTGTTTTTT.